This T cell receptor beta chain comes out of a study of T-cell reconstitution after alpha-beta-depleted transplantation in children. Molecular barcoding with unique molecular identifiers was used for the TCRbeta library. TCRdb re-derived calls from the PCR reads in MiXCR, one entry per CDR3 protein. The sample shows 170,000 or so distinct CDR3 sequences, roughly 7.5% of them seen only once. Germline loops: CDR1 MNHEY, CDR2 SVGEGT. CDR3 length: 13 residues. V lost 5 bases, J lost 5 bases, and 10 bases lay in between. The sequencing here drew on PBMCs from the stem cell graft donor, taken from the stem cell graft. This clonotype was sampled from a human donor who donated a stem cell graft to a child with Wiskott-Aldrich syndrome. This chain links TRBV6-2 or TRBV6-3 with TRBJ2-1; no firm D call. The CDR3 spells CASSQVLNNEQFF. CDR3 nucleotide sequence: TGTGCCAGCAGTCAAGTCTTAAACAATGAGCAGTTCTTC.